This TCR beta chain was retrieved from a study of T cells in Graves' hyperthyroidism and ophthalmopathy. Study-wide results and caveats: The blood repertoire included most of the expanded thyroid clonotypes above 0.001.

Regions amplified from RNA transcripts were the TCR beta CDR3 regions. The TCR CDR3 first-round RT-PCR relied on the HTBI primer set. TCRdb re-analysed the multiplex PCR reads in MiXCR, keeping a single row per CDR3 protein. The sample consists of hundreds of thousands of distinct CDR3 sequences, 12% to 15% of them appearing once. This clonotype was seen at least ten times. What it binds is unknown. After removal of 4 bases from V and 1 base from J, the junction contained 2 bases not matched to a gene. The CDR3 is made up of 14 amino acids. Germline CDR1 is DFQATT and CDR2 is SNEGSKA (reference sequence). Subjects with ophthalmopathy showed a Clinical Activity Score no lower than 3, a NOSPECS grade no lower than 4, and a duration shorter than 3 months.

The sample comprised blood. The clonotype comes from a woman aged 40-49 years with Graves' ophthalmopathy. The chain uses TRBV20-1 and TRBJ2-2; 8 bases map to TRBD2. CDR3 residues: CSATLAENTGELFF. The CDR3 DNA reads as TGCAGTGCTACACTAGCGGAGAACACCGGGGAGCTGTTTTTT.